This T cell receptor (beta chain) was sequenced in a study of cytomegalovirus exposure and HLA in healthy donors. Study results and limitations: Earlier analysis yielded a pattern in which most TCR beta V segments were productive about 90% or about 30% of the time.

Among the donors, all were healthy bone marrow donors. With respect to this clone: Its specificity is not known.

Germline V gives CDR1 SGHNT, CDR2 YENEEA. The J segment lost 10 bases and the V segment lost 5 bases, leaving 16 bases of the junction unmatched. The CDR3 sequence is 16 residues long. Primers included in the PCR were 60 Vbeta and 13 Jbeta primers. The table came from immunoSEQ multiplex PCR; TCRdb's copy has only in-frame clones and leaves some out. The data hold about 150,000 clones, with about 83% observed a single time. This TCR came from a woman aged 35 to 49 in good health and CMV-seronegative. The chain recombines TRBV11-3 with TRBJ2-1, with 8 bases aligning to TRBD2. The sequencing sample was made of PBMCs. The CDR3 sequence: CASSRSPIAGFEEQFF. For the CDR3, the DNA is TGTGCCAGCAGCCGCAGCCCTATAGCGGGGTTCGAGGAGCAGTTCTTC.